These T cell receptor beta chains were read from a single sample in a study of blood T cells in healthy people across ages. TCRdb re-called the 5' RACE reads through MiXCR, storing one row per CDR3 protein. The data show roughly 1,700,000 distinct CDR3 sequences, over 25% seen once. The specimen sequenced was blood. These receptors were collected from a woman in her twenties or thirties in good health. The CDR3 runs from the conserved cysteine through the conserved F or W. Each record gives: D gene, clone size, J gene, CDR3 length, V gene, CDR3 DNA, CDR3 protein. A D gene is named only where the DNA matches it firmly. The size field is filled for only some rows; it gives once, few, many or a size class.

d_gene: NA; abundance: NA; j_gene: TRBJ1-1; len: 15; v_gene: TRBV9; CDR3nt: TGTGCCAGCAGCCCCCAGCAGGGTATTCCGACTGAAGCTTTCTTT; CDR3aa: CASSPQQGIPTEAFF
d_gene: NA; abundance: few; j_gene: TRBJ2-1; len: 11; v_gene: TRBV7-2; CDR3nt: TGTGCCAGCAGCTTAGCTGCTAGCAAGTTCTTC; CDR3aa: CASSLAASKFF
d_gene: NA; abundance: many; j_gene: TRBJ1-2; len: 15; v_gene: TRBV12-3/TRBV12-4; CDR3nt: TGTGCCAGCAGGTCGGGGCCTAATATTAACTATGGCTACACCTTC; CDR3aa: CASRSGPNINYGYTF
d_gene: NA; abundance: few; j_gene: TRBJ2-3; len: 14; v_gene: TRBV20-1; CDR3nt: TGCTCCGTTCTCTTGCGGGCCCCCACAGATACGCAGTATTTT; CDR3aa: CSVLLRAPTDTQYF
d_gene: TRBD1; abundance: NA; j_gene: TRBJ2-5; len: 15; v_gene: TRBV20-1; CDR3nt: TGCAGTGCTGCTTCCGGGGACAGGGGGATCAAGACCCAGTACTTC; CDR3aa: CSAASGDRGIKTQYF
d_gene: TRBD2; abundance: NA; j_gene: TRBJ2-1; len: 15; v_gene: TRBV5-6; CDR3nt: TGTGCCAGCAGCTTAGGAGCGGGGGCCCTCGGAGAGCAGTTCTTC; CDR3aa: CASSLGAGALGEQFF
d_gene: NA; abundance: few; j_gene: TRBJ2-1; len: 15; v_gene: TRBV3-1; CDR3nt: TGTGCCAGCAGCCCGTCTCTAGCAGGTCTCCGTGAGCAGTTCTTC; CDR3aa: CASSPSLAGLREQFF
d_gene: TRBD2; abundance: few; j_gene: TRBJ2-5; len: 14; v_gene: TRBV12-3/TRBV12-4; CDR3nt: TGTGCCAGCAGGACGGGACTAGCGGAAGAGACCCAGTACTTC; CDR3aa: CASRTGLAEETQYF
d_gene: TRBD2; abundance: NA; j_gene: TRBJ2-3; len: 16; v_gene: TRBV7-9; CDR3nt: TGTGCCAGCAGCCCGAGGCGCGGGAGTAAGGCAGGTACGCAGTATTTT; CDR3aa: CASSPRRGSKAGTQYF
d_gene: NA; abundance: NA; j_gene: TRBJ2-7; len: 15; v_gene: TRBV6-1; CDR3nt: TGTGCCAGCAGTGAAGCTTTCAGGGCCTCCTACGAGCAGTACTTC; CDR3aa: CASSEAFRASYEQYF
d_gene: TRBD2; abundance: NA; j_gene: TRBJ2-1; len: 16; v_gene: TRBV5-1; CDR3nt: TGCGCCAGCAGCTTGGCCAGCGGGAGAATTGGAAATGAGCAGTTCTTC; CDR3aa: CASSLASGRIGNEQFF
d_gene: NA; abundance: few; j_gene: TRBJ2-3; len: 16; v_gene: TRBV12-3/TRBV12-4; CDR3nt: TGTGCCAGCAGTTTAGGACTAGACGCTAGCACAGATACGCAGTATTTT; CDR3aa: CASSLGLDASTDTQYF
d_gene: NA; abundance: many; j_gene: TRBJ2-7; len: 11; v_gene: TRBV30; CDR3nt: TGTGCCTGGGCGGAATCCTACGAGCAGTACTTC; CDR3aa: CAWAESYEQYF
d_gene: TRBD1; abundance: many; j_gene: TRBJ2-1; len: 16; v_gene: TRBV12-3/TRBV12-4; CDR3nt: TGTGCCAGCAGTTTTACAACCGGGACAGGGGACAATGAGCAGTTCTTC; CDR3aa: CASSFTTGTGDNEQFF
d_gene: TRBD1; abundance: few; j_gene: TRBJ2-5; len: 14; v_gene: TRBV10-3; CDR3nt: TGTGCCATCAGTGGTTACAGGGGTAGGGAGACCCAGTACTTC; CDR3aa: CAISGYRGRETQYF
d_gene: TRBD1; abundance: few; j_gene: TRBJ1-5; len: 13; v_gene: TRBV20-1; CDR3nt: TGCAGTGCTAGCGACAGGGGGCAACAGCCCCAGCATTTT; CDR3aa: CSASDRGQQPQHF
d_gene: TRBD2; abundance: once; j_gene: TRBJ2-1; len: 19; v_gene: TRBV4-3; CDR3nt: TGCGCCAGCAGCCAAGGTATCCTAGCGGGAACCAGGACTCGGAATGAGCAGTTCTTC; CDR3aa: CASSQGILAGTRTRNEQFF
d_gene: NA; abundance: NA; j_gene: TRBJ2-1; len: 13; v_gene: TRBV29-1; CDR3nt: TGCAGCGTTGTGGGGGTTCTTCTGGATGAGCAGTTCTTC; CDR3aa: CSVVGVLLDEQFF
d_gene: NA; abundance: NA; j_gene: TRBJ2-1; len: 15; v_gene: TRBV7-2; CDR3nt: TGTGCCAGCAGCTACCGGAAGGGGGGGCGGGATGAGCAGTTCTTC; CDR3aa: CASSYRKGGRDEQFF
d_gene: TRBD2; abundance: NA; j_gene: TRBJ2-7; len: 14; v_gene: TRBV5-1; CDR3nt: TGCGCCAGCAGCTTGGCGGGAGGGCCTAAAGAGCGGTACTTC; CDR3aa: CASSLAGGPKERYF
d_gene: NA; abundance: NA; j_gene: TRBJ1-1; len: 17; v_gene: TRBV18; CDR3nt: TGTGCCAGCTCATACCGGCCCGGCGGTCGGACGGGCACTGAAGCTTTCTTT; CDR3aa: CASSYRPGGRTGTEAFF
d_gene: TRBD2; abundance: NA; j_gene: TRBJ2-1; len: 16; v_gene: TRBV20-1; CDR3nt: TGCAGTGCCCCCGGGACTAGCGGGGGGTCCTACAATGAGCAGTTCTTC; CDR3aa: CSAPGTSGGSYNEQFF
d_gene: NA; abundance: NA; j_gene: TRBJ1-2; len: 17; v_gene: TRBV7-9; CDR3nt: TGTGCCAGCAGCTTAATGGGGGGGGCTGGTCTCAACTATGGCTACACCTTC; CDR3aa: CASSLMGGAGLNYGYTF
d_gene: NA; abundance: NA; j_gene: TRBJ2-3; len: 12; v_gene: TRBV6-2/TRBV6-3; CDR3nt: TGTGCCACCCATGACTCCCCAGATACGCAGTATTTT; CDR3aa: CATHDSPDTQYF
d_gene: NA; abundance: few; j_gene: TRBJ2-5; len: 14; v_gene: TRBV7-7; CDR3nt: TGTGCCAGCAGCTTCTTGGGGGAAAGGGAGACCCAGTACTTC; CDR3aa: CASSFLGERETQYF
d_gene: NA; abundance: few; j_gene: TRBJ1-2; len: 13; v_gene: TRBV6-6; CDR3nt: TGTGCCAGCAGGACCACTTTGGGGGCGGGCTACACCTTC; CDR3aa: CASRTTLGAGYTF
d_gene: NA; abundance: many; j_gene: TRBJ2-7; len: 11; v_gene: TRBV29-1; CDR3nt: TGCAGCGTTGAACAGAATTACGAGCAGTACTTC; CDR3aa: CSVEQNYEQYF
d_gene: NA; abundance: many; j_gene: TRBJ2-1; len: 15; v_gene: TRBV20-1; CDR3nt: TGCAGTGCTCTCATTGAGGGGGGTCGATACAATGAGCAGTTCTTC; CDR3aa: CSALIEGGRYNEQFF
d_gene: TRBD1; abundance: NA; j_gene: TRBJ1-5; len: 14; v_gene: TRBV30; CDR3nt: TGTGCCTGGAGCGGGACAGGAAACAATCAGCCCCAGCATTTT; CDR3aa: CAWSGTGNNQPQHF
d_gene: NA; abundance: NA; j_gene: TRBJ2-3; len: 14; v_gene: TRBV20-1; CDR3nt: TGCAGTGCTGCCAATGGGGGAGAGGCAGATACGCAGTATTTT; CDR3aa: CSAANGGEADTQYF
d_gene: TRBD1; abundance: NA; j_gene: TRBJ1-2; len: 14; v_gene: TRBV5-1; CDR3nt: TGCGCCAGCAGCTTGGCCTTTGGACAGGATGGCTACACCTTC; CDR3aa: CASSLAFGQDGYTF
d_gene: TRBD1; abundance: few; j_gene: TRBJ1-2; len: 14; v_gene: TRBV20-1; CDR3nt: TGCAGTGCTAGGGTACCGACAGGGTCCGATGGCTACACCTTC; CDR3aa: CSARVPTGSDGYTF
d_gene: TRBD1; abundance: NA; j_gene: TRBJ1-2; len: 14; v_gene: TRBV3-1; CDR3nt: TGTGCCAGCAGCCAATTGACAGGGGAGGATGGCTACACCTTC; CDR3aa: CASSQLTGEDGYTF
d_gene: TRBD2; abundance: many; j_gene: TRBJ2-1; len: 14; v_gene: TRBV20-1; CDR3nt: TGCAGTGCTAGAAGGCTAGCGGTATACAATGAGCAGTTCTTC; CDR3aa: CSARRLAVYNEQFF
d_gene: NA; abundance: NA; j_gene: TRBJ2-2; len: 12; v_gene: TRBV29-1; CDR3nt: TGCAGCGTTGCCAGGTCAAACGGGGAGCTGTTTTTT; CDR3aa: CSVARSNGELFF